This TCR beta chain stems from a study of blood T cell repertoires in COVID-19. Generated by immunoSEQ multiplex PCR, the TCRdb table keeps only in-frame clones and is missing some. The sample consists of roughly 250,000 clones, over 75% of them appearing once. The CDR3 loop spans 13 amino acids. With 9 bases clipped from V and 8 bases from J, the junction kept 9 bases outside the gene matches. CDR1 and CDR2 (germline): SGHRS, YFSETQ. The chain combines TRBV5-1 with TRBJ2-1; 9 positions match TRBD2. The sample was peripheral blood. The clonotype comes from a woman in her forties or fifties with acute or convalescent COVID-19. The CDR3 spells CATTGGGEDEQFF. The CDR3 DNA reads as TGCGCCACCACGGGCGGGGGGGAGGATGAGCAGTTCTTC.